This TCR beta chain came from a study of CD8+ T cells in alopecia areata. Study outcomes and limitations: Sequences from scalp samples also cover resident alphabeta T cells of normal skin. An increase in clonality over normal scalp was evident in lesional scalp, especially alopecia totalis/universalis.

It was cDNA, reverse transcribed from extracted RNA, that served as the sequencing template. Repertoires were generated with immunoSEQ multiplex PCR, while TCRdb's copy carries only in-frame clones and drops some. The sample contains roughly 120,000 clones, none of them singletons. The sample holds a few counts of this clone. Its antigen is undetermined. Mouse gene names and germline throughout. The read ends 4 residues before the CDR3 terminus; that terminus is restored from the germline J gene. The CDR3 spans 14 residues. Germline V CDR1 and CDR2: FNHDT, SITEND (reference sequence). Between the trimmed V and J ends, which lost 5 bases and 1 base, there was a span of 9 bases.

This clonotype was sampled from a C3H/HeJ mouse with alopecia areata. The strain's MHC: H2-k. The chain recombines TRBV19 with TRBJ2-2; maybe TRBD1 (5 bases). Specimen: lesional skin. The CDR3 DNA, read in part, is TGTGCCAGCAGAGAGGGGATAAACACCGGG. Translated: CASREGINTG. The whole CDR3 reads CASREGINTGQLYF.